These T cell receptor beta chains were read from a single sample in a study of T cell responses to AZD1222 COVID-19 vaccine. Measured with immunoSEQ multiplex PCR; TCRdb has only the in-frame clones, and not every one. The sample consists of 120,000 or so clones, roughly 88% of them appearing once. Material: peripheral blood, obtained on day 0 of MenACWY control vaccination. These receptors all stem from an adult in good health. Each CDR3 is given with its conserved first and last residue. D genes are given only for firm matches. Clone size is shown for a subset of rows, as once, few, many or a class of expanded clone.

j_call,d_call,clone_size,v_call,cdr3_aa,cdr3_nt
TRBJ1-2,NA,NA,TRBV15,CATSRGEVYGYTF,TGTGCCACCAGCAGGGGGGAGGTCTATGGCTACACCTTC
TRBJ1-6,NA,NA,TRBV14,CASSPYRASPLHF,TGTGCCAGCAGCCCATACAGGGCTTCACCCCTCCACTTT
TRBJ2-7,NA,NA,TRBV6-5,CAGGIQKACYEQYF,TGTGCCGGTGGGATACAGAAGGCGTGCTACGAGCAGTACTTC
TRBJ2-1,NA,NA,TRBV24-1,CATSARDPRQGEQFF,TGTGCCACCAGTGCCCGGGACCCGCGTCAGGGTGAGCAGTTCTTC
TRBJ2-1,NA,NA,TRBV4-2,CASSQGGTRSYEQFF,TGTGCCAGCAGCCAAGGGGGGACCCGTTCCTATGAGCAGTTCTTC
TRBJ2-1,TRBD2,NA,TRBV18,CASSPRGTSGPNEQFF,TGTGCCAGCTCACCACGGGGGACTAGCGGGCCCAATGAGCAGTTCTTC
TRBJ2-4,NA,NA,TRBV30,CAWGAALAKNIQYF,TGTGCCTGGGGGGCGGCCCTAGCCAAAAACATTCAGTACTTC
TRBJ1-5,NA,once,TRBV28,CASRDEGTGKQPQHF,TGTGCCAGCAGAGATGAGGGGACGGGTAAGCAGCCCCAGCATTTT
TRBJ2-1,NA,once,TRBV19,CASRGTYNEQFF,TGTGCCAGCCGAGGGACCTACAATGAGCAGTTCTTC
TRBJ2-7,TRBD2,NA,TRBV29-1,CSVEDRGLGSGTYEQYF,TGCAGCGTTGAAGATCGAGGACTGGGTAGCGGGACCTACGAGCAGTACTTC
TRBJ2-2,TRBD1,NA,TRBV11-3,CASSPTGTGLTGELFF,TGTGCCAGCAGCCCCACCGGGACAGGGTTGACCGGGGAGCTGTTTTTT
TRBJ1-5,NA,NA,TRBV5-1,CASSLGQGGNNQPQHF,TGCGCCAGCAGCTTGGGGCAGGGTGGGAACAATCAGCCCCAGCATTTT
TRBJ1-5,NA,NA,TRBV5-1,CASRREPSNQPQHF,TGCGCCAGCAGGAGGGAGCCGAGCAATCAGCCCCAGCATTTT
TRBJ2-2,TRBD1,once,TRBV5-1,CASSLEGGIGELFF,TGCGCCAGCAGCTTGGAAGGGGGCATCGGGGAGCTGTTTTTT
TRBJ1-2,TRBD1,NA,TRBV27,CASSSTGGEYGYTF,TGTGCCAGCAGTTCGACAGGGGGTGAGTATGGCTACACCTTC
TRBJ1-5,NA,NA,TRBV14,CASSQDMGQPQHF,TGTGCCAGCAGCCAAGATATGGGTCAGCCCCAGCATTTT
TRBJ2-1,TRBD2,NA,TRBV9,CASSVAGGGTSGRRSYNEQFF,TGTGCCAGCAGCGTAGCGGGCGGTGGGACTAGCGGGAGGCGCTCCTACAATGAGCAGTTCTTC
TRBJ2-3,NA,NA,TRBV5-4,CASSLKGRGRGTTDTQYF,TGTGCCAGCAGCTTGAAGGGGAGGGGGAGAGGAACCACAGATACGCAGTATTTT
TRBJ2-1,TRBD1,NA,TRBV6-5,CASSYLVGQGANEQFF,TGTGCCAGCAGTTACCTCGTGGGACAGGGGGCAAATGAGCAGTTCTTC
TRBJ1-1,NA,NA,TRBV6-4,CASRDNLNTEAFF,TGTGCCAGCAGAGACAACCTGAACACTGAAGCTTTCTTT
TRBJ1-6,NA,NA,TRBV19,CASSIPGPNSPLHF,TGTGCCAGTAGTATACCCGGGCCGAATTCACCCCTCCACTTT
TRBJ2-7,NA,NA,TRBV5-1,CASSLGSGSYEQYF,TGCGCCAGCAGCTTGGGTAGCGGATCCTACGAGCAGTACTTC
TRBJ1-5,NA,once,TRBV10-2,CASSDGGNQPQHF,TGCGCCAGCAGTGACGGGGGGAATCAGCCCCAGCATTTT
TRBJ1-1,TRBD1,NA,TRBV2,CASSSQGTSTEAFF,TGTGCCAGCAGCTCACAGGGGACGTCGACTGAAGCTTTCTTT
TRBJ1-1,TRBD1,NA,TRBV7-9,CASSHIRDRGPLNTEAFF,TGTGCCAGCAGCCACATCCGGGACAGGGGACCGCTGAACACTGAAGCTTTCTTT
TRBJ2-1,TRBD2,once,TRBV5-1,CASSSQPTSGSTYNEQFF,TGCGCCAGCAGCTCGCAGCCGACTAGCGGGAGTACCTACAATGAGCAGTTCTTC
TRBJ2-7,NA,NA,TRBV12-3/TRBV12-4,CASSTDYEQYF,TGTGCCAGCAGTACGGACTACGAGCAGTACTTC
TRBJ2-3,NA,NA,TRBV20-1,CSALLSDTQYF,TGCAGTGCTTTGTTATCGGATACGCAGTATTTT
TRBJ2-7,TRBD2,few,TRBV5-1,CASSPQGLAGTYEQYF,TGCGCCAGCAGCCCTCAGGGGCTAGCGGGAACCTACGAGCAGTACTTC
TRBJ2-2,TRBD2,NA,TRBV7-6,CASAVTSGNTGELFF,TGTGCCAGCGCCGTAACTAGCGGAAACACCGGGGAGCTGTTTTTT
TRBJ2-7,NA,NA,TRBV5-1,CASSLREQPYEQYF,TGCGCCAGCAGCTTACGGGAGCAACCCTACGAGCAGTACTTC
TRBJ1-1,NA,NA,TRBV18,CASSPDNMNTEAFF,TGTGCCAGCTCACCAGACAACATGAACACTGAAGCTTTCTTT
TRBJ1-5,NA,NA,TRBV18,CASSPGLSNQPQHF,TGTGCCAGCTCACCGGGTCTCAGCAATCAGCCCCAGCATTTT
TRBJ1-6,TRBD1,NA,TRBV28,CASSPGTGGHSPLHF,TGTGCCAGCAGTCCAGGGACAGGGGGGCATTCACCCCTCCACTTT
TRBJ2-1,NA,NA,TRBV19,CASTRGGSSYNEQFF,TGTGCCAGTACCAGAGGAGGGAGCTCCTACAATGAGCAGTTCTTC
TRBJ1-4,NA,few,TRBV28,CASSFAGQREKLFF,TGTGCCAGCAGTTTTGCGGGGCAGAGGGAAAAACTGTTTTTT
TRBJ2-5,NA,NA,TRBV19,CASTNVPETQYF,TGTGCCAGTACTAACGTACCGGAGACCCAGTACTTC
TRBJ1-4,NA,once,TRBV3-1/TRBV3-2,CASSQEGGLVGEKLFF,TGTGCCAGCAGCCAAGAAGGCGGATTGGTAGGGGAAAAACTGTTTTTT
TRBJ2-2,NA,NA,TRBV5-1,CASRLRSNTGELFF,TGCGCCAGCAGACTAAGATCGAACACCGGGGAGCTGTTTTTT
TRBJ1-1,NA,NA,TRBV19,CASSLVVGEKAFF,TGTGCCAGTAGTCTCGTAGTGGGGGAGAAAGCTTTCTTT
TRBJ2-7,NA,NA,TRBV2,CASIVGQGQGEQYF,TGTGCCAGCATCGTAGGTCAGGGGCAGGGGGAGCAGTACTTC
TRBJ2-1,TRBD2,NA,TRBV18,CASSSPGLAGASYNEQFF,TGTGCCAGCTCATCACCGGGACTAGCGGGGGCATCCTACAATGAGCAGTTCTTC
TRBJ1-4,TRBD1,NA,TRBV4-1,CASSQSKGARVGEKLFF,TGCGCCAGCAGCCAATCCAAGGGGGCCAGGGTAGGGGAAAAACTGTTTTTT
TRBJ1-4,TRBD1,NA,TRBV19,CASSIQGAREKLFF,TGTGCCAGTAGTATCCAGGGGGCAAGAGAAAAACTGTTTTTT
TRBJ2-5,TRBD1,NA,TRBV4-1,CASSQIGQGRETQYF,TGCGCCAGCAGCCAGATTGGACAGGGGAGAGAGACCCAGTACTTC
TRBJ1-1,NA,NA,TRBV19,CASRWGEVNTEAFF,TGTGCCAGTAGATGGGGGGAGGTGAACACTGAAGCTTTCTTT
TRBJ1-4,NA,NA,TRBV3-1/TRBV3-2,CASSLKDGEKLFF,TGTGCCAGCAGCCTCAAAGACGGGGAAAAACTGTTTTTT
TRBJ1-1,NA,NA,TRBV9,CASSVAGNTEAFF,TGTGCCAGCAGCGTAGCGGGGAACACTGAAGCTTTCTTT
TRBJ1-3,TRBD1,NA,TRBV19,CASSKDRGISGNTIYF,TGTGCCAGTAGTAAGGACAGGGGGATCTCTGGAAACACCATATATTTT
TRBJ1-1,NA,NA,TRBV18,CASSVIDTEAFF,TGTGCCAGCTCAGTGATCGACACTGAAGCTTTCTTT
TRBJ1-2,NA,NA,TRBV27,CASSAGAGYTF,TGTGCCAGCTCCGCGGGGGCTGGCTACACCTTC
TRBJ2-3,TRBD2,NA,TRBV19,CASSMSGTRTDTQYF,TGTGCCAGTAGTATGAGCGGGACTAGGACAGATACGCAGTATTTT
TRBJ2-3,NA,NA,TRBV10-3,CAISGGGLRHTQYF,TGTGCCATCAGCGGGGGCGGCTTGCGACATACGCAGTATTTT
TRBJ2-1,NA,once,TRBV19,CASSIAPGFYEQFF,TGTGCCAGTAGTATAGCGCCGGGGTTCTATGAGCAGTTCTTC